This TCR beta chain was documented in a study of blood T cell repertoires in COVID-19. Whole-study context: The analysed material was cDNA or gDNA that came from T cells, B-cell-depleted T cells, or PBMCs.

The CDR3 runs to 14 residues. Germline V gene lookup returns CDR1 KGHSH and CDR2 LQKENI. V was trimmed by 0 bases and J by 2 bases, leaving 8 bases between them. Study processing details: Reference gene primer amplification gave estimated nucleated cell counts. The protocol was immunoSEQ multiplex PCR, while the TCRdb copy is restricted to in-frame clones and leaves out a portion. V, J and clone size reflect that table, while D and trimming were determined from the DNA. The sample includes just under 45,000 clones, roughly 80% of them seen just once. The sequenced sample was peripheral blood. The sequence derives from a human donor in a cohort sampled during active COVID-19. The chain uses TRBV18 and TRBJ2-7, with D unclear. CDR3 loop: CASSPPSPTYEQYF. CDR3 DNA sequence: TGTGCCAGCTCACCACCTAGCCCTACCTACGAGCAGTACTTC.